One and the same sample provided the 27 T cell receptor beta chains below, sequenced in a study of shared clonotypes between healthy human individuals. The data were produced by immunoSEQ multiplex PCR, yet TCRdb's version contains in-frame clones alone and is incomplete. This sample carries 800,000 to 1,200,000 clones, about 84% of them seen once, and the ten largest clones take more than 0.45%. The sample taken for sequencing was memory CD4+ T cells from PBMCs. Subset described: CD45RA-negative fraction. The receptors come from a man between 18 and 29 years old in good health. Some clones in this sample may be carry-over from other donors' samples.

The chain is built from TRBV27 and TRBJ1-1, with D possibly being TRBD1 (6 bases). The V gene's germline CDR1 is MNHEY and CDR2 SMNVEV (reference sequence). V shed 6 bases and J shed 5 bases, with 13 bases lying between them. CDR3 length equals 13 residues. This CDR3 reads CASRPHTGTEAFF. CDR3 DNA: TGTGCCAGCAGACCCCATACAGGGACTGAAGCTTTCTTT.

CDR3 coding DNA: TGCGCCAGCAGCGTGGGACAGGGGGCAGGCGAGCAGTACTTC. This codes for CASSVGQGAGEQYF. This chain links TRBV5-1 with TRBJ2-5; 12 bases match TRBD1. The closer fit of TRBJ2-7 to the DNA end suggests the J call may be wrong. Germline CDR1 and CDR2: SGHRS and YFSETQ. This CDR3 spans 14 amino acids.

The chain employs TRBV6-6 and TRBJ1-6, with D tentatively TRBD1 (5 bases). Germline assignment: CDR1 MNHNY and CDR2 SVGAGI (reference sequence). This CDR3 is 15 amino acids long. Trimming took off 6 bases at V and 9 bases at J, with 18 bases between the two ends. The CDR3 coding sequence is TGTGCCAGCAGCGCCCAGACAGCCCAAACTTCACCCCTCCACTTT. Protein sequence: CASSAQTAQTSPLHF.

V and J are TRBV27 and TRBJ2-3; D call uncertain. Germline V gives CDR1 MNHEY, CDR2 SMNVEV (reference sequence). V was trimmed by 3 bases and J by 3 bases, leaving 7 bases between them. The CDR3 is made up of 13 amino acids. Here the CDR3 DNA reads TGTGCCAGCAGTTTCGGGTGGACAGATACGCAGTATTTT. Translation gives CASSFGWTDTQYF.

The chain is built from TRBV28 and TRBJ2-3, with 7 positions matching TRBD1. J was trimmed by 1 base and V by 6 bases; bases with no gene match: 16. The CDR3 is 18 amino acids. Germline CDR1 reads MDHEN; CDR2 reads SYDVKM. CDR3 in amino acids: CASRSPLSQGTGTDTQYF. The CDR3 nucleotides are TGTGCCAGCAGATCACCCCTCTCTCAAGGGACAGGCACAGATACGCAGTATTTT.

Concerning this clone: The same CDR3 arises from other DNA sequences in this sample as well. Here the CDR3 DNA reads TGTGCCAGCAGCGTAGAACCATACAATGAGCAGTTCTTC. Its protein product is CASSVEPYNEQFF. V and J are TRBV9 and TRBJ2-1; D not certain. The germline V gene encodes CDR1 SGDLS and CDR2 YYNGEE. V gave up 0 bases and J gave up 4 bases, with 5 bases separating them. The CDR3 extends over 13 amino acids.

The CDR3 sequence: CASSIGTPGYTF. In DNA, the CDR3 is TGCGCCAGCAGCATAGGGACCCCAGGCTACACCTTC. J is TRBJ1-2 and V is TRBV5-1; maybe TRBD1 (5 bases). The CDR3 spans 12 residues. V was clipped by 4 bases and J by 8 bases, with 12 bases between them. Germline V gene data show CDR1 as SGHRS and CDR2 as YFSETQ. The full variable domain, with the rest looked up from reference TRBV5-1 and TRBJ1-2, is KAGVTQTPRYLIKTRGQQVTLSCSPISGHRSVSWYQQTPGQGLQFLFEYFSETQRNKGNFPGRFSGRQFSNSRSEMNVSTLELGDSALYLCASSIGTPGYTFGSGTRLTVV.

V is TRBV19 and J is TRBJ1-1; D is perhaps TRBD1 (6 bases). Looked up from germline, CDR1 is LNHDA and CDR2 is SQIVND (reference sequence). V was shortened by 5 bases and J by 3 bases, with 10 bases between the two germline ends. CDR3 size: 13 residues. In DNA, the CDR3 is TGTGCCAGTAGTCCCGGACAGTACACTGAAGCTTTCTTT. Translating gives CASSPGQYTEAFF.

This clone has only a few counts. The gene calls are TRBV7-9 and TRBJ2-1; the match to TRBD1 covers 7 bases. The germline V gene has CDR1 SEHNR and CDR2 FQNEAQ (reference sequence). The junction had 9 bases not matched to a gene; V was cut back by 5 bases and J by 2 bases. This CDR3 has 16 residues. Here the CDR3 DNA reads TGTGCCAGCAGCCGAGAGCACAGGGGTGCCTACAATGAGCAGTTCTTC. The encoded protein is CASSREHRGAYNEQFF.

The chain combines TRBV7-2 with TRBJ1-5; D remains unclear. Germline V gene lookup returns CDR1 SGHTA and CDR2 FQGNSA. This CDR3 is 16 amino acids long. V gave up 5 bases and J gave up 4 bases, with 18 bases separating them. CDR3 amino acids: CASSPRTSARNQPQHF. The CDR3 bases are TGTGCCAGCAGCCCCCGAACCTCAGCCCGAAATCAGCCCCAGCATTTT.

This clone was picked up many times. The V call is TRBV7-9, the J call TRBJ2-5, with D unresolved. The germline CDR1 and CDR2 sequences are SEHNR and FQNEAQ (reference sequence). CDR3 length: 12 residues. V lost 1 base to trimming and J lost 4 bases, with 4 bases between them. Here the CDR3 reads CASSLESETQYF. As DNA, the CDR3 is TGTGCCAGCAGCTTAGAGTCAGAGACCCAGTACTTC.

In its sample, this clone was seen once. The same CDR3 arises from other DNA sequences in this sample as well. The chain joins TRBV2 to TRBJ1-3, with TRBD1 as a possible D gene (5 bases). Trimming removed 4 bases at V and 0 bases at J, with 7 bases between. The CDR3 runs 14 residues. Germline assignment: CDR1 SNHLY and CDR2 FYNNEI. CDR3 sequence reads: CASSAGTSGNTIYF. CDR3 nucleotide sequence: TGTGCCAGCAGTGCGGGGACCTCTGGAAACACCATATATTTT.

On this clone: Other DNA variants within this sample encode the same CDR3. The V and J genes are TRBV28 and TRBJ2-1, with D perhaps TRBD2 (5 bases). Germline CDR1 and CDR2: MDHEN and SYDVKM. The CDR3 loop spans 15 amino acids. The germline V and J ends were trimmed by 2 bases and 4 bases, with 12 bases remaining between them. CDR3 sequence: CASSLPSGQYNEQFF. CDR3 coding DNA: TGTGCCAGCAGTTTACCGAGCGGCCAATACAATGAGCAGTTCTTC.

On this clone: A much larger clone lies one base from this, so it may be a read error. V gene TRBV5-8 combines with J gene TRBJ1-3; D is possibly TRBD1 (5 bases). Trimming removed 3 bases from V and 0 bases from J, with 7 bases in between. The CDR3 runs 14 residues. CDR1 is SGHTS and CDR2 is YDEGEE in the germline V gene. The DNA of the CDR3 is TGTGCCAGCAGCTCAGGGTTCTCTGGAAACACCATATATTTT. It is translated as CASSSGFSGNTIYF.

J is TRBJ1-2 and V is TRBV5-4, with 9 bases aligning to TRBD1. Germline V gives CDR1 SGHNT, CDR2 YYREEE (reference sequence). With 3 bases clipped from V and 2 bases from J, the junction kept 2 bases outside the gene matches. The CDR3 length is 14 residues. CDR3 loop: CASSWGQGNYGYTF. The CDR3 DNA sequence: TGTGCCAGCAGCTGGGGACAGGGAAACTATGGCTACACCTTC.

This rearrangement joins TRBV19 to TRBJ2-1, with 7 positions matching TRBD1. This CDR3 is built from 16 residues. J was trimmed by 0 bases and V by 3 bases; bases with no gene match: 5. In germline, CDR1 is LNHDA, CDR2 SQIVND (reference sequence). The CDR3 DNA sequence: TGTGCCAGTAGTATCGATCGGGACAGCTCCTACAATGAGCAGTTCTTC. As protein: CASSIDRDSSYNEQFF.

The DNA for the CDR3 is TGTGCCAGCAGCCCGCCCGGAGGGGGGGTTCCAGAGACCCAGTACTTC. Its translation: CASSPPGGGVPETQYF. V and J are TRBV7-8 and TRBJ2-5; TRBD2 might be the D (7 bases). V dropped 5 bases and J dropped 4 bases, with 20 bases sitting between them. Per the germline V gene, CDR1 is SGHVS and CDR2 is FQNEAQ. CDR3 length equals 16 residues.

The chain employs TRBV21-1 and TRBJ1-4. TRBV21-1 is annotated as a pseudogene. The CDR3 sequence is 14 residues long. The CDR3 region is CASCKVPTNEKLFF. The CDR3 DNA sequence: TGTGCCAGCTGCAAGGTTCCAACTAATGAAAAACTGTTTTTT.

This rearrangement joins TRBV28 to TRBJ2-7; 11 positions agree with TRBD1. Germline V CDR1 and CDR2: MDHEN, SYDVKM. The CDR3 loop spans 14 amino acids. Trimming cost V 10 bases and J 3 bases; bases outside gene matches: 8. The CDR3 region is CATTTDRGLYEQYF. In nucleotides, the CDR3 is TGTGCCACCACTACGGACAGGGGGCTCTACGAGCAGTACTTC.

V gene TRBV19 combines with J gene TRBJ1-5; D possibly corresponds to TRBD1 (5 bases). The CDR3 spans 13 residues. Trimming pared 11 bases from V and 0 bases from J, leaving 11 bases between. From germline, CDR1 is LNHDA and CDR2 SQIVND (reference sequence). The CDR3: CAACGASNQPQHF. The DNA for the CDR3 is TGTGCCGCCTGTGGGGCTAGCAATCAGCCCCAGCATTTT.

The chain joins TRBV7-2 to TRBJ1-2; 9 bases are a match to TRBD1. The junction had 7 bases not matched to a gene; V was cut back by 3 bases and J by 8 bases. The CDR3 spans 14 residues. The germline V gene encodes CDR1 SGHTA and CDR2 FQGNSA. The CDR3: CASSFLQGAQGYTF. The CDR3 region has the DNA TGTGCCAGCAGCTTCCTACAGGGGGCTCAAGGCTACACCTTC. Filled out from reference TRBV7-2 and TRBJ1-2, the complete variable domain reads GAGVSQSPSNKVTEKGKDVELRCDPISGHTALYWYRQSLGQGLEFLIYFQGNSAPDKSGLPSDRFSAERTGGSVSTLTIQRTQQEDSAVYLCASSFLQGAQGYTFGSGTRLTVV.

This clone was seen only a few times. The chain uses TRBV6-5 and TRBJ2-2; 10 bases map to TRBD2. Trimming at V came to 8 bases and at J to 6 bases, leaving 6 bases not matched to a gene. Germline V gives CDR1 MNHEY, CDR2 SVGAGI. CDR3 length equals 14 residues. CDR3 region: CASRGTSVAGELFF. The CDR3 region has the DNA TGTGCCAGCCGCGGGACTAGCGTGGCCGGGGAGCTGTTTTTT.

The J gene is TRBJ2-6, the V gene TRBV4-1; 9 bases are shared with TRBD1. The CDR3 spans 19 residues. Germline-derived CDR1 and CDR2 are MGHRA and YSYEKL. V trimming: 0 bases; J trimming: 4 bases; junction bases outside the gene matches: 10. DNA for the CDR3: TGCGCCAGCAGCCAAGAAACAGGGGGCGCTGATAGGGGGGCCAACGTCCTGACTTTC. Translated: CASSQETGGADRGANVLTF.

Concerning this clone: This specimen includes other DNA sequences encoding the same CDR3. The chain is built from TRBV18 and TRBJ2-7; 9 bases match TRBD1. CDR1 is KGHSH, CDR2 LQKENI, per germline. J lost 3 bases, V lost 3 bases, and 6 bases had no gene match. This CDR3 is 15 amino acids long. CDR3 region: CASSPTGTGNYEQYF. Written as DNA, the CDR3 is TGTGCCAGCTCACCGACCGGGACAGGGAACTACGAGCAGTACTTC.

The chain uses TRBV19 and TRBJ2-1, with D perhaps TRBD1 or TRBD2 (5 bases each). The V end was cut by 3 bases, the J end by 0 bases, with 9 bases between. This CDR3 spans 15 amino acids. Per germline, CDR1 LNHDA and CDR2 SQIVND (reference sequence). The CDR3 DNA reads as TGTGCCAGTAGTATTGGGACCGACTCCTACAATGAGCAGTTCTTC. Its translation: CASSIGTDSYNEQFF.

This chain connects TRBV19 to TRBJ2-7; D is unclear. The germline CDR1 and CDR2 sequences are LNHDA and SQIVND (reference sequence). The germline V and J ends were trimmed by 3 bases and 0 bases, with 9 bases remaining between them. The CDR3 is made up of 14 amino acids. The CDR3 nucleotides are TGTGCCAGTAGTATCAGCAGGACCTCCTACGAGCAGTACTTC. Encoded protein: CASSISRTSYEQYF.

The CDR3 sequence is CASSLRRGPGELFF. For the CDR3, the DNA is TGTGCCAGCAGTTTACGACGGGGACCCGGGGAGCTGTTTTTT. The gene calls are TRBV28 and TRBJ2-2, with D perhaps TRBD1 or TRBD2 (5 bases each). From germline, CDR1 is MDHEN and CDR2 SYDVKM. The V gene lost 2 bases and the J gene lost 6 bases, with 10 bases spanning the gap. The CDR3 covers 14 residues. Filled out from reference TRBV28 and TRBJ2-2, the complete variable domain reads DVKVTQSSRYLVKRTGEKVFLECVQDMDHENMFWYRQDPGLGLRLIYFSYDVKMKEKGDIPEGYSVSREKKERFSLILESASTNQTSMYLCASSLRRGPGELFFGEGSRLTVL.